A single sample gave rise to the 22 T cell receptor beta chains below, sequenced in a study of T-cell reconstitution after alpha-beta-depleted transplantation in children. Preparation of the TCRbeta library was carried out with unique molecular identifiers. Each CDR3 protein is one row after TCRdb ran MiXCR on the PCR reads. The sample shows about 580,000 distinct CDR3 sequences, roughly 23% of them seen only once. The starting material was PBMCs, mostly from graft donor cells, obtained 360 days after TCRalphabeta/CD19-depleted stem cell transplant. The receptors were sampled from a boy under three years old who had a stem cell transplant for acute myeloid leukemia, so the T cells may come from the graft donor.

At least ten counts were recorded for this clonotype. V is TRBV7-9 and J is TRBJ2-5; 11 nucleotides align to TRBD1. This CDR3 contains 15 residues. CDR1 is SEHNR and CDR2 is FQNEAQ in the germline V gene (reference sequence). J was trimmed by 1 base and V by 3 bases; bases with no gene match: 1. Here the CDR3 DNA reads TGTGCCAGCAGCTTTGGGACAGGGGGCCAAGAGACCCAGTACTTC. Encoded protein: CASSFGTGGQETQYF.

This clonotype was seen at least ten times. The V and J genes are TRBV10-3 and TRBJ1-2; 9 bases are a match to TRBD1. The CDR3 extends over 16 amino acids. The germline CDR1 and CDR2 sequences are ENHRY and SYGVKD. Losses at the gene ends were 7 bases for V and 3 bases for J; bases not matched to a gene: 12. DNA of the CDR3: TGTGCCATCACCGGGGGAACAGGGGGCGCTCACTATGGCTACACCTTC. Translated: CAITGGTGGAHYGYTF.

The chain carries TRBV2 and TRBJ1-5; perhaps TRBD1 as D (5 bases). The CDR3 consists of 18 residues. The V gene lost 7 bases and the J gene lost 5 bases, with 27 bases spanning the gap. The germline V gene has CDR1 SNHLY and CDR2 FYNNEI. The CDR3: CASNALPPHRIVHQPQHF. CDR3 coding DNA: TGTGCCAGCAATGCCCTCCCTCCTCACAGGATCGTCCATCAGCCCCAGCATTTT.

This clonotype was detected only a few times. The genes are TRBV15 and TRBJ2-3; TRBD2 aligns across 14 bases. CDR3 length: 16 residues. Unmatched junction bases numbered 9, after V lost 5 bases and J lost 8 bases. Germline values: CDR1 LNHNV, CDR2 YYDKDF (reference sequence). CDR3 protein: CATSVRLAGGLGTQYF. CDR3 coding DNA: TGTGCCACCAGCGTCAGACTAGCGGGGGGGCTTGGTACGCAGTATTTT.

This clonotype was observed at least ten times. This sequence joins TRBV29-1 and TRBJ2-7; tentatively, D is TRBD1 (5 bases). The CDR3 has 15 residues. The V end was cut by 3 bases, the J end by 0 bases, with 15 bases between. Germline lookup yields CDR1 SQVTM and CDR2 ANQGSEA. The CDR3, as DNA: TGCAGCGTTGAGCGGCAGGGCGAAAGCTCCTACGAGCAGTACTTC. Translating gives CSVERQGESSYEQYF.

This clonotype has just a few counts. The rearrangement links TRBV20-1 to TRBJ1-1, with D possibly TRBD1 on 6 matching bases. Germline CDR1 reads DFQATT; CDR2 reads SNEGSKA (reference sequence). Between the trimmed V and J ends, which lost 6 bases and 8 bases, there was a span of 22 bases. The CDR3 covers 14 residues. CDR3 bases: TGCAGTGCCCCAGACAGGAAAGGGTCTTCCGAAGCTTTCTTT. Translation gives CSAPDRKGSSEAFF.

This clonotype showed up many times. The genes are TRBV5-1 and TRBJ2-7; D call uncertain. The CDR3 loop spans 12 amino acids. Germline V CDR1 and CDR2: SGHRS, YFSETQ. V lost 0 bases and J 7 bases, leaving 8 bases between the germline ends. The CDR3 loop is CASSLDVGEQYF. CDR3 DNA sequence: TGCGCCAGCAGCTTGGACGTGGGGGAGCAGTACTTC.

This chain connects TRBV24-1 to TRBJ2-1; 7 nucleotides match TRBD2. The germline V gene encodes CDR1 KGHDR and CDR2 SFDVKD. The CDR3 is 18 amino acids. Trimming at V came to 2 bases and at J to 6 bases, leaving 15 bases not matched to a gene. CDR3 bases: TGTGCCACCAGTGATTGGGGGGGAGGTGCCTTTGGGGGCAATGAGCAGTTCTTC. Protein sequence: CATSDWGGGAFGGNEQFF.

In its sample, this clonotype was seen many times. The chain carries TRBV7-8 and TRBJ2-5; D may match TRBD1 or TRBD2 (6 bases each). The V and J ends lost 6 bases and 7 bases respectively, with 21 bases between them. CDR3 length: 15 amino acids. Germline CDR1 is SGHVS and CDR2 is FQNEAQ. The CDR3 DNA sequence: TGTGCCAGCAGAAAGAGGGGGAGGCCCGAGGTGACCCAGTACTTC. The encoded protein is CASRKRGRPEVTQYF.

This chain joins TRBV6-1 and TRBJ1-5, with D possibly TRBD1 on 5 matching bases. This CDR3 region has 16 residues. V gave up 6 bases and J gave up 0 bases, with 15 bases separating them. Germline CDR1 is MNHNS and CDR2 is SASEGT. The CDR3 spells CASRAVSGLSNQPQHF. In DNA form, the CDR3 reads TGTGCCAGCAGAGCTGTTTCGGGGCTTAGCAATCAGCCCCAGCATTTT.

This clonotype was found many times. This sequence joins TRBV29-1 and TRBJ1-2; D gene ambiguous. Trimming shortened V by 6 bases and J by 8 bases, and 16 bases separated the two germline ends. The CDR3 contains 12 residues. Germline lookup yields CDR1 SQVTM and CDR2 ANQGSEA. This CDR3 reads CSVRETQRGYTF. CDR3 sequence (DNA): TGCAGCGTGAGGGAAACGCAGCGAGGCTACACCTTC.

This clonotype was found many times. The rearrangement joins TRBV6-2 or TRBV6-3 to TRBJ2-3; D gene unclear. Germline CDR1 reads MNHEY; CDR2 reads SVGEGT. This CDR3 region has 14 residues. The V and J ends lost 3 bases and 3 bases respectively, with 10 bases between them. CDR3 protein: CASSYNTKTDTQYF. The CDR3 nucleotides read TGTGCCAGCAGTTATAACACGAAAACAGATACGCAGTATTTT.

Only a few counts were recorded for this clonotype. The chain links TRBV7-2 to TRBJ2-7; D not certain. The CDR3 length is 15 residues. Looked up from germline, CDR1 is SGHTA and CDR2 is FQGNSA. V was clipped by 3 bases and J by 1 base, with 13 bases between them. CDR3 bases: TGTGCCAGCAGCTTTTCGGTGGTTAGGTCCTACGAGCAGTACTTC. Protein product: CASSFSVVRSYEQYF.

The chain couples TRBV7-9 to TRBJ2-7, with 8 bases lining up with TRBD1. CDR3 size: 14 residues. Germline-derived CDR1 and CDR2 are SEHNR and FQNEAQ (reference sequence). J gave up 6 bases and V 0 bases, and 4 bases lay outside the gene matches. In DNA form, the CDR3 reads TGTGCCAGCAGCTTAGCGCCAACAGGGGGCGAGCAGTACTTC. Translated, it gives CASSLAPTGGEQYF.

In this sample, this clonotype turned up many times. The chain combines TRBV18 with TRBJ2-3; D is perhaps TRBD2 (6 bases). Germline V gene lookup returns CDR1 KGHSH and CDR2 LQKENI. V dropped 1 base and J dropped 0 bases, with 11 bases sitting between them. The CDR3 length is 16 residues. The CDR3 region has the DNA TGTGCCAGCTCACCACTGGAGGGGAGGAGCACAGATACGCAGTATTTT. Protein product: CASSPLEGRSTDTQYF. Combining the CDR3 with reference TRBV18 and TRBJ2-3 gives the whole variable domain NAGVMQNPRHLVRRRGQEARLRCSPMKGHSHVYWYRQLPEEGLKFMVYLQKENIIDESGMPKERFSAEFPKEGPSILRIQQVVRGDSAAYFCASSPLEGRSTDTQYFGPGTRLTVL.

This rearrangement joins TRBV11-2 to TRBJ2-1, with D perhaps matching TRBD2 (7 bases). This CDR3 has 14 amino acids. Germline CDR1 and CDR2: SGHAT and FQNNGV. Deletions cut 7 bases from V and 7 bases from J, with 17 bases between. The CDR3 region is CASTIRGAENEQFF. CDR3 DNA sequence: TGTGCCAGCACCATTCGGGGGGCCGAAAATGAGCAGTTCTTC.

This clonotype was detected many times. The CDR3 nucleotides are TGTGCCAGCAGTCCTATTCTAGGGATTGCCCCACCCCATGAGCAGTTCTTC. The encoded protein is CASSPILGIAPPHEQFF. The chain combines TRBV6-1 with TRBJ2-1; D unclear. CDR3 length: 17 amino acids. With 5 bases removed from V and 8 bases from J, the gap between germline ends came to 25 bases. Germline V CDR1 and CDR2: MNHNS, SASEGT.

The table lists this clonotype with a few counts. The chain couples TRBV5-5 to TRBJ1-1, with unresolved D. Germline CDR1 is SGHKS and CDR2 is YYEKEE (reference sequence). Deletions cut 0 bases from V and 0 bases from J, with 15 bases between. This CDR3 is 17 amino acids long. CDR3 residues: CASSLDGRLHMNTEAFF. The CDR3 region has the DNA TGTGCCAGCAGCTTGGATGGACGGCTACACATGAACACTGAAGCTTTCTTT.

This chain connects TRBV4-2 to TRBJ1-3, with D tentatively TRBD1 (6 bases). The germline V gene has CDR1 LGHNA and CDR2 YNFKEQ. The CDR3 length is 17 residues. Trimming took 3 bases from V and 0 from J, leaving 15 bases between them. As DNA, the CDR3 is TGTGCCAGCAGCCAGGATCGACAGGCCGACTCTGGAAACACCATATATTTT. It codes for CASSQDRQADSGNTIYF.

Many counts were recorded for this clonotype. V and J are TRBV7-9 and TRBJ2-7; D may be TRBD1 (5 bases). There are 14 residues in the CDR3. Trimming left V 5 bases short and J 3 bases short, with 14 bases between. CDR1 and CDR2 (germline): SEHNR, FQNEAQ (reference sequence). CDR3 sequence reads: CASSMGQGNYEQYF. In nucleotides, the CDR3 is TGTGCCAGCAGCATGGGTCAGGGAAACTACGAGCAGTACTTC.

The rearrangement uses TRBV18 and TRBJ2-7, with 9 bases that match TRBD1. The germline gives CDR1 KGHSH, CDR2 LQKENI. The CDR3 is 16 amino acids. V dropped 3 bases and J dropped 6; count of bases not matched to a gene: 12. CDR3: CASSPEGTGIGREQYV. For the CDR3, the DNA is TGTGCCAGCTCACCCGAGGGGACAGGGATAGGACGCGAGCAGTACGTC.

This clonotype was picked up many times. The chain is built from TRBV12-3 or TRBV12-4 and TRBJ2-3; tentatively, D is TRBD1 or TRBD2 (6 bases each). V dropped 5 bases and J dropped 0 bases, with 15 bases sitting between them. The CDR3 consists of 16 residues. CDR3 sequence: CASSAGTRGSTDTQYF. The CDR3 DNA reads TGTGCCAGCAGTGCGGGGACCAGGGGAAGCACAGATACGCAGTATTTT.